This T cell receptor (beta chain) was found in a study of blood T cell repertoires in COVID-19. Study in general: From the United States, Italy and Spain came samples of acute and convalescent COVID-19. T cells, B-cell-depleted T cells, or PBMCs provided the cDNA or gDNA that served as material.

Authors' data handling: From reference gene primer amplification, estimates of nucleated cell counts were derived. The method was immunoSEQ multiplex PCR; TCRdb's version includes in-frame clones alone and lacks a portion of them. Clonal size and the V and J genes are those of that table, whereas D and trimming came from the DNA. This sample yields some 90,000 clones, of which 80% to 90% are seen a single time; 8% to 10% belongs to the top ten. The length of the CDR3 is 14 residues. Trimming pared 0 bases from V and 3 bases from J, leaving 10 bases between. Germline assignment: CDR1 SGHRS and CDR2 YFSETQ.

The source of this sequence is a man aged 50 to 60 with acute or convalescent COVID-19. This chain joins TRBV5-1 and TRBJ2-7; D is unresolved. Input material: peripheral blood. This chain's CDR3 is CASSLGGNHYEQYF. The CDR3 nucleotides read TGCGCCAGCAGCTTGGGAGGAAATCACTACGAGCAGTACTTC.